These T cell receptor beta chains were read from a single sample in a study of neoadjuvant anti-PD-1 for oral cavity cancer. Method: immunoSEQ multiplex PCR; TCRdb's copy keeps in-frame clones and lacks some. The data hold some 40,000 clones, with around 40% observed a single time. The sample consisted of tumor tissue, taken after nivolumab (anti-PD-1) treatment. These receptors were taken from a person aged 40 to 85 with oral cavity squamous cell carcinoma. CDR3s include the opening cysteine and the closing phenylalanine or tryptophan. Some rows have no size entry. The others give once, few or many, or a class for an expanded clone.

abundance | v_gene | CDR3aa
many | TRBV28 | CATHLTGAYEQYF
few | TRBV5-1 | CASSWTENYGYTF
few | TRBV18 | CASSPTGQAMAYGYTF
NA | TRBV7-2 | CASSLGGYSNQPQHF
NA | TRBV19 | CASSMRGDEKLFF
NA | TRBV4-1 | CASSHRTRVYEQYF
NA | TRBV7-3 | CASSLTWGWDTEAFF
few | TRBV6-5 | CASSLGQGVYGYTF
NA | TRBV2 | CATTADRGNWWTQYF
NA | TRBV9 | CASSVLGQANEKLFF
NA | TRBV7-6 | CASSLAEAAGQPQHF
many | TRBV4-2 | CASSQEWGTEAFF
NA | TRBV4-1 | CASSQEPRGGVLDTQYF
NA | TRBV11-2 | CASSRRAGGQASYEQYF
NA | TRBV5-8 | CASSLGGTLYGYTF
few | TRBV11-2 | CAGQPQPNTEAFF
NA | TRBV29-1 | CSAYRGRADTQYF
NA | TRBV7-8 | CASSPTDRVHRATNEKLFF
NA | TRBV13 | CASSRGRPSTDTQYF
many | TRBV6-5 | CASSRRNTEAFF
few | TRBV7-9 | CASSGTSGRKFF
NA | TRBV7-6 | CASSETGGSPSSYNEQFF
NA | TRBV7-6 | CASSYRTLSSYNEQFF
medium-sized | TRBV7-9 | CASSLGSDGRTYEQYF
NA | TRBV28 | CASTVDRDPYEQYF
few | TRBV2 | CASSSTGGAYNEQFF
NA | TRBV5-8 | CASTGTGVSGANVLTF